The next 26 T cell receptor beta chains were all read from a single sample in a study of shared clonotypes between healthy human individuals. CD45RO-negative, CCR7-positively selected cells formed the naive CD8 fraction, excluding terminally differentiated effector memory CD45RA+ cells. Using immunoSEQ multiplex PCR, the repertoire was profiled, and TCRdb retains in-frame clones only, with some absent. The sample gives around 1,900,000 clones, roughly 93% of which show up once; more than 1.5% is in the top ten. The sample taken for sequencing was naive CD8+ T cells from PBMCs. These receptor sequences come from a man aged 18 to 30 in good health. Some clones in this sample may be carry-over from other donors' samples.

A remark on this clone: Other DNA sequences of this sample code for an identical CDR3. The rearrangement links TRBV6-1 to TRBJ2-7; 9 nucleotides line up with TRBD1. The J segment lost 3 bases and the V segment lost 6 bases, leaving 0 bases of the junction unmatched. The length of the CDR3 is 12 residues. From germline, CDR1 is MNHNS and CDR2 SASEGT. CDR3 in amino acids: CASRDRGYEQYF. The CDR3 DNA reads as TGTGCCAGCAGGGACAGGGGCTACGAGCAGTACTTC.

This clone has only one observation. The chain is built from TRBV28 and TRBJ2-1, with no clear D. The germline V and J ends were trimmed by 3 bases and 1 base, with 7 bases remaining between them. Germline V gene sequence: CDR1 MDHEN, CDR2 SYDVKM. The CDR3 loop spans 14 amino acids. The CDR3 DNA is TGTGCCAGCAGTTTTGCTGATTCCTACAATGAGCAGTTCTTC. Translating it yields CASSFADSYNEQFF.

V and J are TRBV5-1 and TRBJ1-2; D is undetermined. CDR3 length: 14 residues. The germline gives CDR1 SGHRS, CDR2 YFSETQ. V lost 4 bases and J lost 3, with 13 bases in between. The CDR3 coding sequence is TGCGCCAGCAGCCCAACCGGGTCCCACTATGGCTACACCTTC. Translation: CASSPTGSHYGYTF.

The chain is built from TRBV27 and TRBJ2-5; 7 nucleotides agree with TRBD1. The V segment lost 3 bases and the J segment 5 bases; nucleotides outside the gene matches: 6. CDR1 MNHEY and CDR2 SMNVEV come from the germline V gene (reference sequence). This CDR3 is built from 14 residues. The CDR3 DNA sequence: TGTGCCAGCAGTTTTGTAGGGGGCATGGAGACCCAGTACTTC. This codes for CASSFVGGMETQYF.

A single count supports this clone. The chain employs TRBV5-1 and TRBJ2-7; D ambiguous. V dropped 0 bases and J dropped 7 bases, with 17 bases sitting between them. This CDR3 spans 15 amino acids. Germline lookup yields CDR1 SGHRS and CDR2 YFSETQ. The CDR3: CASSLGADRTWEQYF. The CDR3 DNA reads as TGCGCCAGCAGCTTGGGGGCAGATCGTACTTGGGAGCAGTACTTC.

This rearrangement joins TRBV5-8 to TRBJ2-1; no definite D call. This CDR3 comprises 12 residues. With 1 base removed from V and 5 bases from J, the gap between germline ends came to 4 bases. Germline V lookup: CDR1 SGHTS, CDR2 YDEGEE. The CDR3 DNA reads TGTGCCAGCAGCTTGACTAACAATGAGCAGTTCTTC. This gives the protein CASSLTNNEQFF.

This clone was counted between two and nine times. This chain links TRBV28 with TRBJ2-2; D uncertain. V was cut by 5 bases and J by 6 bases, with 10 bases left in between. Germline-derived CDR1 and CDR2 are MDHEN and SYDVKM. The CDR3 spans 13 residues. CDR3: CASSGPVAGELFF. The CDR3 DNA follows: TGTGCCAGCAGTGGACCGGTGGCCGGGGAGCTGTTTTTT.

The chain couples TRBV28 to TRBJ2-7; D is perhaps TRBD1 or TRBD2 (5 bases each). This CDR3 is 16 amino acids long. Germline CDR1 is MDHEN and CDR2 is SYDVKM. The ends were cut back, 1 base at V and 0 bases at J, with 13 bases in the middle. CDR3 region: CASSLYGGRSSYEQYF. The CDR3, as DNA: TGTGCCAGCAGTTTATATGGGGGTAGGAGCTCCTACGAGCAGTACTTC.

This sequence joins TRBV29-1 and TRBJ2-7, with D perhaps TRBD1 (6 bases). The CDR3 has 12 amino acids. CDR1 and CDR2 from the germline V gene are SQVTM and ANQGSEA. V was clipped by 6 bases and J by 4 bases, with 13 bases between them. The CDR3 loop is CSVWTAPYEQYF. DNA for the CDR3: TGCAGCGTCTGGACAGCGCCGTACGAGCAGTACTTC.

J is TRBJ2-1 and V is TRBV14, with 7 positions matching TRBD2. V dropped 4 bases and J dropped 2; count of bases not matched to a gene: 8. Germline V gives CDR1 SGHDN, CDR2 FVKESK. The CDR3 has 16 residues. The CDR3 is CASSPLRGGPYNEQFF. Written as DNA, the CDR3 is TGTGCCAGCAGCCCCCTCCGGGGAGGGCCCTACAATGAGCAGTTCTTC.

V usage is TRBV6-6 and J usage is TRBJ2-1, with TRBD1 as a possible D gene (5 bases). Germline V lookup: CDR1 MNHNY, CDR2 SVGAGI (reference sequence). V was shortened by 2 bases and J by 3 bases, with 8 bases between the two germline ends. The CDR3 spans 14 residues. The CDR3 sequence is CASSYQGSYNEQFF. CDR3 sequence (DNA): TGTGCCAGCAGTTACCAGGGTAGCTACAATGAGCAGTTCTTC.

Only one count was recorded for this clone. The V call is TRBV12-5, the J call TRBJ2-1; D remains unclear. This CDR3 has 15 residues. Trimming took off 4 bases at V and 2 bases at J, with 12 bases between the two ends. Germline assignment: CDR1 LGHNT and CDR2 FRNRAP. The DNA of the CDR3 is TGTGCTAGTGGTTCTATAGACGGAGCCTACAATGAGCAGTTCTTC. Translated, it gives CASGSIDGAYNEQFF.

This chain links TRBV5-5 with TRBJ2-1; 13 nucleotides align to TRBD2. Looked up from germline, CDR1 is SGHKS and CDR2 is YYEKEE (reference sequence). CDR3 size: 20 residues. Losses at the gene ends were 4 bases for V and 2 bases for J; bases not matched to a gene: 15. DNA of the CDR3: TGTGCCAGCAGCATACCTAGCGGGACTAGCGGGGCCGGAACCTACAATGAGCAGTTCTTC. Residues: CASSIPSGTSGAGTYNEQFF.

The count of this clone is one. Here the CDR3 DNA reads TGTTCCACTCGGGGGTCCTCCATCACAGATACGCAGTATTTT. Translation gives CSTRGSSITDTQYF. The chain recombines TRBV7-9 with TRBJ2-3, with D maybe TRBD2 (6 bases). Germline V CDR1 and CDR2: SEHNR, FQNEAQ (reference sequence). This CDR3 spans 14 amino acids.

The rearrangement joins TRBV5-4 to TRBJ1-1, with D perhaps matching TRBD1 (6 bases). The CDR3 spans 14 residues. CDR1 and CDR2 from the germline V gene are SGHNT and YYREEE (reference sequence). V dropped 2 bases and J dropped 4 bases, with 12 bases sitting between them. CDR3 region: CASSLVGAPTEAFF. CDR3 nucleotides: TGTGCCAGCAGCTTAGTGGGGGCGCCCACTGAAGCTTTCTTT.

Of note for this clone: One junction end disagrees with the germline gene, perhaps due to a read error. The genes are TRBV4-3 and TRBJ2-1; the D gene is possibly TRBD2 (6 bases). This CDR3 has 14 amino acids. The germline gives CDR1 LGHNA, CDR2 YSLEER. CDR3 in amino acids: CASSYRDSNNEQFF. The CDR3 DNA reads TGCGCCAGCAGCTACCGGGACTCCAACAATGAGCAGTTCTTC.

This clone has a single count. The gene calls are TRBV29-1 and TRBJ2-1; D might be TRBD2 (6 bases). Per the germline V gene, CDR1 is SQVTM and CDR2 is ANQGSEA. V dropped 0 bases and J dropped 0 bases, with 21 bases sitting between them. This CDR3 contains 19 residues. CDR3: CSVEDELGRPGRSYNEQFF. The CDR3 region has the DNA TGCAGCGTTGAAGACGAATTAGGGAGGCCGGGCCGCTCCTACAATGAGCAGTTCTTC.

The V and J genes are TRBV9 and TRBJ1-1; D gene ambiguous. This CDR3 region has 15 residues. V was pared by 5 bases and J by 2 bases, with 16 bases between. Germline V gives CDR1 SGDLS, CDR2 YYNGEE. The CDR3 protein is CASRSGSSTNTEAFF. Here the CDR3 DNA reads TGTGCCAGCAGGAGCGGCAGTTCTACTAACACTGAAGCTTTCTTT.

The J gene is TRBJ2-1, the V gene TRBV27; possibly TRBD1 or TRBD2 for D (5 bases each). CDR1 MNHEY and CDR2 SMNVEV come from the germline V gene (reference sequence). Trimming cost V 5 bases and J 0 bases, with 14 bases left between them. This CDR3 region has 16 residues. The CDR3 DNA reads as TGTGCCAGCAGTCCACTGGGACCGACCTCCTACAATGAGCAGTTCTTC. Protein product: CASSPLGPTSYNEQFF.

The CDR3 coding sequence is TGTGCCAGCAGCCTTAGGGACAGACTCGGAACTGAAGCTTTCTTT. This codes for CASSLRDRLGTEAFF. The chain links TRBV5-4 to TRBJ1-1; 7 nucleotides line up with TRBD1. CDR1 is SGHNT, CDR2 YYREEE, per germline (reference sequence). The CDR3 has 15 residues. After removal of 4 bases from V and 5 bases from J, the junction contained 11 bases not matched to a gene.

The gene calls are TRBV25-1 and TRBJ1-1; D call uncertain. Trimming cost V 5 bases and J 0 bases, with 16 bases left between them. The CDR3 length is 16 residues. Germline-derived CDR1 and CDR2 are MGHDK and SYGVNS. CDR3 DNA: TGTGCCAGCAGTCCCGGTACAGAACTCATGAACACTGAAGCTTTCTTT. This gives the protein CASSPGTELMNTEAFF. Complete variable domain (other parts from reference TRBV25-1 and TRBJ1-1): EADIYQTPRYLVIGTGKKITLECSQTMGHDKMYWYQQDPGMELHLIHYSYGVNSTEKGDLSSESTVSRIRTEHFPLTLESARPSHTSQYLCASSPGTELMNTEAFFGQGTRLTVV.

For this clone: A much larger clone lies a single base off, so this may be a read error. The chain has TRBV11-2 and TRBJ2-5; no clear D gene. The J call may not be correct, given that the DNA end is closer to TRBJ2-7. The CDR3 consists of 12 residues. From germline, CDR1 is SGHAT and CDR2 FQNNGV. DNA for the CDR3: TGTGCCAGCAGCTTAGGGACCTACGAGCAGTACTTC. This translates into CASSLGTYEQYF.

J is TRBJ2-3 and V is TRBV27; D assignment may be TRBD1 or TRBD2 (5 bases each). CDR1 MNHEY and CDR2 SMNVEV come from the germline V gene (reference sequence). V lost 5 bases and J lost 6, with 12 bases in between. CDR3 length: 13 residues. CDR3 sequence reads: CASSIKGTDTQYF. CDR3 bases: TGTGCCAGCAGTATCAAGGGGACGGATACGCAGTATTTT.

J is TRBJ2-2 and V is TRBV11-2; D unclear. V lost 3 bases, J lost 4 bases, and 3 bases lay in between. Germline CDR1 SGHAT, CDR2 FQNNGV. This CDR3 is 12 amino acids long. The CDR3 is CASSFVTGELFF. The CDR3 coding sequence is TGTGCCAGCAGCTTCGTCACCGGGGAGCTGTTTTTT.

The sample holds one count of this clone. This chain links TRBV7-8 with TRBJ2-1, with 7 positions matching TRBD1. Germline trimming cut 5 bases from V and 4 bases from J; bases unmatched to any gene: 8. This CDR3 is built from 15 residues. Germline CDR1 is SGHVS and CDR2 is FQNEAQ. In DNA form, the CDR3 reads TGTGCCAGCAGCCCTAACAGGGGCCCGTACAATGAGCAGTTCTTC. Translated, it gives CASSPNRGPYNEQFF.

This clone was picked up one time. The chain carries TRBV6-1 and TRBJ1-2; D remains unclear. Germline V gene sequence: CDR1 MNHNS, CDR2 SASEGT. V was cut by 8 bases and J by 3 bases, with 1 base left in between. The CDR3 extends over 9 amino acids. Written as DNA, the CDR3 is TGTGCCAGCGACTATGGCTACACCTTC. Translation gives CASDYGYTF.